This paragraph reports one TCR beta chain. No cognate antigen has been identified for it. Nothing much larger sits one base from this clone, and base qualities are not available. The data stem from a study of shared clonotypes between healthy human individuals (dated by TCRdb to 2020 to 2021). Some background on the complete study: A couple of women and three men aged 18 to 49 years were included in the cohort. For each donor, CD4 naive and CD4 memory were each given three plates, CD8 naive was given two plates, and CD8 memory was given one plate. Libraries were prepared and TCR repertoires were sequenced by different laboratories using diverse techniques, in order to increase sequencing depth and limit assay-specific biases. Between about 0.8 and 9 billion PBMCs per donor were obtained by leukapheresis. To estimate repertoire size and how much clonotype sharing occurs between individuals, the study deeply sequenced the blood TCR repertoires of roughly 5 healthy adults.

Using the deep immunoSEQ assay, multiplex PCR amplified TCR CDR3 regions from genomic DNA. Extracted genomic DNA from each cell subset was spread evenly across all wells of several immunoSEQ 96-well plates, with each plate serving as a replicate. For sorted subsets, approximately 210 ng genomic DNA, equal to tens of thousands of T cell genomes, was loaded into each replicate PCR. Purified libraries were measured with a Qubit 3.0 fluorometer, size-checked on a Bioanalyzer 2100, and measured again with the KAPA Library Quantification kit. Every immunoSEQ 96-well plate was sequenced on a dedicated single-read 150-cycle Illumina NextSeq 550 flow cell. As for how the authors treated the data: The immunoSEQ output contained only junctional sequences without quality scores, so filtering could not match that applied to full-length reads. To assign V/J genes and CDR3, sequences were annotated against IMGT germline references using PyIR, a Python wrapper for IgBLAST v1.9. Reads were filtered out if the reads had weak V/J assignments (E-value above 1e-6), no CDR3, stop codons, out-of-frame junctions, or ambiguous translated residues. A V3J clonotype was defined by an identical inferred V gene, J gene, and CDR3 amino acid sequence. Percentage overlap between repertoires was computed as shared unique clonotypes divided by the size of the smaller repertoire. Repertoire richness was assessed with RTK rarefaction, the Chao1 estimator, and Recon v2.1 estimates of unobserved clonotypes. OLGA was used to compute generation probabilities for all TCRbeta clonotypes that the gDNA method yielded from a handful of donors. The table was pulled from immuneACCESS by TCRdb, which kept in-frame rearrangements only. Such tables lose some clones; where checked, under half of the loss comes from unresolved V genes, and the rest has no known cause. V and J calls and clone size are given by that table; D and trimming were obtained from the DNA. The sample table shows about 2 million clones, and 85% to 95% are seen once. Clones ranked in the top ten supply 0.13% of the sample.

V is pared back by 7 bases and J by 6 bases, with 19 bases lying between the germline termini. The CDR3 starts with the cysteine, ends with the phenylalanine, and has 15 residues. Of all the DNA, just the CDR3 is kept, 45 bases in frame from base 1. According to the germline V gene, CDR1 reads MNHNS and CDR2 reads SASEGT. Broader findings and caveats from the paper: When a handful of donors were compared, the shared fraction of clonotypes was about 5% for naive CD4, roughly 3.3% for naive CD8, 2.3% for memory CD4, and 0.35% to 0.4% for memory CD8. Based on pairwise subsampling, the degree of clonotype sharing among donors was expected to be affected by sequencing depth. Naive subsets generally had larger estimated clonotype richness than memory subsets. Compared with non-shared clonotypes, the clonotypes found in all four sorted-subset donors had higher generation probabilities. Sampling was restricted to blood, and TCR repertoires in tissues likely differ from the TCR repertoires found in blood. Incomplete sequencing was indicated by rarefaction of sorted-subset datasets, despite the large sequencing depth. Because the study included a small number of donors, the genetic and exposure-history diversity represented was limited.

The donors were healthy, HIV-negative adults with no recently reported acute infections or vaccinations. All donors were Caucasian adults living in Nashville, Tennessee, USA. CD4+ T cells were enriched through magnetic negative selection, after which naive cells were positively selected on CD45RA and the remaining negative fraction served as the memory subset. After blood collection by leukapheresis, PBMCs were isolated using Ficoll-Histopaque density gradient centrifugation and then cryopreserved in the vapor phase of liquid nitrogen. Analytical flow cytometry was used to check the purity and quantity of each magnetically sorted T cell population. Genomic DNA was isolated from every sorted fraction and measured by UV absorbance on a Nanodrop 2000c.

The chain links TRBV6-1 with TRBJ2-1; the D gene remains uncertain. This clonotype was obtained from a man younger than 35 in good health. The sequenced sample consisted of naive CD4+ T cells sorted from blood. What the cell subset or site label conveys for this sample: CD45RA+ positively selected. The CDR3: CASIPLGIAPNEQFF. The DNA is as follows: TGTGCCAGCATTCCCTTGGGGATAGCCCCCAATGAGCAGTTCTTC.